The entry below gives a single T cell receptor beta chain sequence along with its context. The data belong to a study of cytomegalovirus exposure and HLA in healthy donors. CDR3 length: 15 amino acids. V lost 0 bases and J 5 bases, leaving 13 bases between the germline ends. CDR1 is SGHTA and CDR2 is FQGNSA in the germline V gene. Using immunoSEQ multiplex PCR, the repertoire was profiled, and TCRdb retains in-frame clones only, with some absent. The data contain 100,000 to 120,000 clones, around 95% of them singletons. Sequenced sample: PBMCs. V gene TRBV7-2 combines with J gene TRBJ1-1; D perhaps matches TRBD1 (5 bases). The sequence was collected from a woman aged 18-35 years in good health and CMV-seronegative. CDR3 in amino acids: CASSLAGGKVTEAFF. In nucleotides, the CDR3 is TGTGCCAGCAGCTTAGCCGGGGGGAAGGTTACTGAAGCTTTCTTT.